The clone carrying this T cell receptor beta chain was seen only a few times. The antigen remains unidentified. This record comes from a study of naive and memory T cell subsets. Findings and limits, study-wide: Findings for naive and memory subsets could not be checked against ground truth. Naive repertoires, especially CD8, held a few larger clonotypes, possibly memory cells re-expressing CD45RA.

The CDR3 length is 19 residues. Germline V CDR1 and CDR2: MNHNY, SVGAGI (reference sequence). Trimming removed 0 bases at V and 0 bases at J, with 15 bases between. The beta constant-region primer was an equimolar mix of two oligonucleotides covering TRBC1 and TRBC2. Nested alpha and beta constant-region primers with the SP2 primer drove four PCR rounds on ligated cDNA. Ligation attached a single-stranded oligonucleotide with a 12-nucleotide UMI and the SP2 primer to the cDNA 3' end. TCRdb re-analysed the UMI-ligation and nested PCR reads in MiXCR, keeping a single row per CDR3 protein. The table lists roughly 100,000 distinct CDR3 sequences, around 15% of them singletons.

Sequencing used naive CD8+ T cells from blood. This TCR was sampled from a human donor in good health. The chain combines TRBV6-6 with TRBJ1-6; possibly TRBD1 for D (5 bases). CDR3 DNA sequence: TGTGCCAGCAGTTACTCGCCAGACAGCTCGAGCTCCTATAATTCACCCCTCCACTTT. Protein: CASSYSPDSSSSYNSPLHF.